This entry lists 23 T cell receptor beta chains sequenced from one sample in a study of technical replicates of blood from four donors. The method was immunoSEQ multiplex PCR; TCRdb's version includes in-frame clones alone and lacks a portion of them. The sample consists of around 49,000 clones, about 96% of them appearing once. Sequences were obtained from T cells isolated from PBMCs. The receptors were gathered from a human donor in good health.

The CDR3 reads CASSAGQAAFF. CDR3 DNA: TGTGCCAGCAGCGCGGGGCAGGCAGCTTTCTTT. The chain is built from TRBV14 and TRBJ1-1; possible D gene TRBD1, 5 bases. Germline-derived CDR1 and CDR2 are SGHDN and FVKESK. V was cut by 5 bases and J by 10 bases, with 11 bases left in between. This CDR3 spans 11 amino acids.

This sequence joins TRBV29-1 and TRBJ2-6; TRBD1 aligns across 7 bases. The CDR3 covers 17 residues. CDR1 and CDR2 (germline): SQVTM, ANQGSEA. V shed 4 bases and J 0 bases; nucleotides not matched to a gene: 9. The CDR3 region is CSVVYRDSSSGANVLTF. In nucleotides, the CDR3 is TGCAGCGTTGTGTACCGGGACAGTAGCTCTGGGGCCAACGTCCTGACTTTC.

This sequence joins TRBV13 and TRBJ2-2, with 8 bases identical to TRBD2. With 6 bases clipped from V and 7 bases from J, the junction kept 7 bases outside the gene matches. Germline CDR1 reads PRHDT; CDR2 reads FYEKMQ (reference sequence). The CDR3 extends over 14 amino acids. The CDR3 DNA reads TGTGCCAGCAGGAGAGCGGGAGCGAGCGGGGAGCTGTTTTTT. This gives the protein CASRRAGASGELFF.

This sequence joins TRBV7-2 and TRBJ2-7; 12 bases line up with TRBD2. The length of the CDR3 is 15 residues. V gave up 5 bases and J gave up 3 bases; unmatched junction bases: 5. Germline V gives CDR1 SGHTA, CDR2 FQGNSA. Written as DNA, the CDR3 is TGTGCCAGCAGCCCTGGACTAGCGGGAAGCTACGAGCAGTACTTC. As protein: CASSPGLAGSYEQYF.

This clone was observed a handful of times. The genes are TRBV5-5 and TRBJ1-2; 7 nucleotides line up with TRBD1. Unmatched junction bases numbered 8, after V lost 4 bases and J lost 8 bases. Germline CDR1 and CDR2: SGHKS and YYEKEE (reference sequence). This CDR3 is built from 13 residues. The CDR3 protein is CASSLDRPTGYTF. CDR3 coding DNA: TGTGCCAGCAGCCTGGACAGGCCAACCGGCTACACCTTC.

This clone occurred once. V and J are TRBV29-1 and TRBJ1-1; D gene uncertain. Trimming removed 3 bases from V and 3 bases from J, with 2 bases in between. Germline CDR1 reads SQVTM; CDR2 reads ANQGSEA. This CDR3 spans 10 amino acids. This CDR3 is CSVDDTEAFF. The CDR3 nucleotides read TGCAGCGTTGACGACACTGAAGCTTTCTTT.

The chain uses TRBV9 and TRBJ2-7, with D maybe TRBD2 (6 bases). Germline V lookup: CDR1 SGDLS, CDR2 YYNGEE. Deletions cut 4 bases from V and 1 base from J, with 18 bases between. CDR3 length: 16 amino acids. CDR3 residues: CASSPSYGTLSYEQYF. CDR3 DNA sequence: TGTGCCAGCAGCCCATCCTATGGGACTTTGTCCTACGAGCAGTACTTC.

The rearrangement uses TRBV5-4 and TRBJ2-5, with TRBD1 identical over 11 bases. V lost 4 bases to trimming and J lost 4 bases; unmatched junction nucleotides: 12. This CDR3 is 17 amino acids long. Germline V gene lookup returns CDR1 SGHNT and CDR2 YYREEE (reference sequence). The CDR3 bases are TGTGCCAGCAGCCAGGACAGGGGGCTTAGGGAATCAGAGACCCAGTACTTC. Its translation is CASSQDRGLRESETQYF.

J is TRBJ2-1 and V is TRBV29-1, with 7 positions matching TRBD1. Germline values: CDR1 SQVTM, CDR2 ANQGSEA. The CDR3 spans 13 residues. Losses at the gene ends were 0 bases for V and 8 bases for J; bases not matched to a gene: 4. The chain's CDR3 is CSVEERQGHEQFF. As DNA, the CDR3 is TGCAGCGTTGAAGAAAGACAGGGACATGAGCAGTTCTTC.

J is TRBJ2-5 and V is TRBV5-1; D is uncertain. In germline, CDR1 is SGHRS, CDR2 YFSETQ. The CDR3 contains 13 residues. The V end lost 2 bases, the J end lost 2 bases, and 7 bases lay between the germline ends. CDR3 sequence: CASSFRIQETQYF. The CDR3 DNA follows: TGCGCCAGCAGCTTCAGAATTCAAGAGACCCAGTACTTC.

This sequence joins TRBV2 and TRBJ2-1; 9 nucleotides align to TRBD2. The length of the CDR3 is 13 residues. Germline loops: CDR1 SNHLY, CDR2 FYNNEI. Losses at the gene ends were 7 bases for V and 5 bases for J; bases not matched to a gene: 3. CDR3 in amino acids: CASTGGRDNEQFF. The CDR3 DNA follows: TGTGCCAGCACCGGCGGGAGGGACAATGAGCAGTTCTTC.

As DNA, the CDR3 is TGTGCCGTCCCTAGCGGGAACTACAATGAGCAGTTCTTC. Translating it yields CAVPSGNYNEQFF. The J gene is TRBJ2-1, the V gene TRBV7-9, with TRBD2 identical over 9 bases. J was trimmed by 3 bases and V by 11 bases; bases with no gene match: 5. The CDR3 is made up of 13 amino acids. Germline V gene sequence: CDR1 SEHNR, CDR2 FQNEAQ (reference sequence).

The rearrangement uses TRBV27 and TRBJ2-2; TRBD2 matches 8 bases. V lost 3 bases to trimming and J lost 5 bases; unmatched junction nucleotides: 5. There are 15 residues in the CDR3. Germline V gene lookup returns CDR1 MNHEY and CDR2 SMNVEV (reference sequence). The CDR3 reads CASSFSGGRTGELFF. The CDR3 region has the DNA TGTGCCAGCAGTTTTTCGGGAGGGCGGACCGGGGAGCTGTTTTTT.

This sequence joins TRBV6-6 and TRBJ1-1; D possibly corresponds to TRBD1 (5 bases). V shed 8 bases and J shed 2 bases, with 15 bases lying between them. Per the germline V gene, CDR1 is MNHNY and CDR2 is SVGAGI (reference sequence). The CDR3 contains 14 residues. CDR3 nucleotide sequence: TGTGCCAGCCTCCGGGACTTTAGTAACACTGAAGCTTTCTTT. Translating it yields CASLRDFSNTEAFF.

This clone was recorded once. This chain joins TRBV11-2 and TRBJ2-1, with 9 positions matching TRBD1. CDR3 size: 18 residues. Trimming removed 1 base from V and 7 bases from J; junction bases left unmatched: 14. CDR1 and CDR2 from the germline V gene are SGHAT and FQNNGV. The CDR3 region is CASSLVITAGQGGNEQFF. In DNA form, the CDR3 reads TGTGCCAGCAGCTTAGTTATTACGGCGGGACAGGGTGGTAATGAGCAGTTCTTC.

The gene calls are TRBV18 and TRBJ1-4; the D is unclear. Germline CDR1 KGHSH, CDR2 LQKENI. Deletions cut 5 bases from V and 6 bases from J, with 13 bases between. The CDR3 totals 14 residues. CDR3 in DNA: TGTGCCAGCTCATACGGGGTTGGATATGAAAAACTGTTTTTT. Encoded protein: CASSYGVGYEKLFF. The full variable domain, completed using reference TRBV18 and TRBJ1-4, is NAGVMQNPRHLVRRRGQEARLRCSPMKGHSHVYWYRQLPEEGLKFMVYLQKENIIDESGMPKERFSAEFPKEGPSILRIQQVVRGDSAAYFCASSYGVGYEKLFFGSGTQLSVL.

A single count supports this clone. V gene TRBV4-3 combines with J gene TRBJ1-2, with TRBD1 as a possible D gene (5 bases). The V gene lost 0 bases and the J gene lost 3 bases, with 5 bases spanning the gap. CDR3 length: 13 residues. CDR1 LGHNA and CDR2 YSLEER come from the germline V gene. The DNA for the CDR3 is TGCGCCAGCAGCCAAGAGACAGACTATGGCTACACCTTC. Its translation is CASSQETDYGYTF.

The CDR3 is CASSRPGDGYTF. The DNA for the CDR3 is TGCGCCAGCAGCCGTCCAGGGGACGGCTACACCTTC. This sequence joins TRBV5-1 and TRBJ1-2; D possibly corresponds to TRBD1 (6 bases). CDR3 length: 12 amino acids. Germline V gene data show CDR1 as SGHRS and CDR2 as YFSETQ. The ends were cut back, 4 bases at V and 8 bases at J, with 12 bases in the middle.

The gene calls are TRBV4-2 and TRBJ2-5; D gene uncertain. This CDR3 has 16 residues. Germline values: CDR1 LGHNA, CDR2 YNFKEQ. V was trimmed by 3 bases and J by 0 bases, leaving 14 bases between them. This CDR3 is CASSQLPTADQETQYF. Written as DNA, the CDR3 is TGTGCCAGCAGCCAGTTACCCACGGCGGACCAAGAGACCCAGTACTTC.

J is TRBJ2-1 and V is TRBV5-1; 10 bases are a match to TRBD2. CDR1 is SGHRS, CDR2 YFSETQ, per germline. With V trimmed by 1 base and J by 0 bases, 10 bases remained unmatched. The CDR3 has 19 amino acids. The CDR3 DNA sequence: TGCGCCAGCAGCTTGACAGGGGCCCTAGCGGGAGTCTCCTACAATGAGCAGTTCTTC. It encodes CASSLTGALAGVSYNEQFF.

The CDR3 region has the DNA TGTGCCAGCAGCTTAATGAGCGGGAGAGTCTACGAGCAGTACTTC. It yields the protein CASSLMSGRVYEQYF. The genes are TRBV7-3 and TRBJ2-7; 8 bases fit TRBD2. Germline V gene sequence: CDR1 SGHTA, CDR2 FQGTGA. The CDR3 length is 15 residues. Trimming took 1 base from V and 3 from J; bases not matched to a gene: 5.

DNA of the CDR3: TGTGCCTGGAGTGTAAAGGGAGGAAATGAAAAACTGTTTTTT. It codes for CAWSVKGGNEKLFF. The chain recombines TRBV30 with TRBJ1-4; D not resolved. CDR3 length: 14 amino acids. Germline loops: CDR1 GTSNPN, CDR2 SVGIG (reference sequence). Trimming took 0 bases from V and 5 from J, leaving 10 bases between them.

This chain joins TRBV6-5 and TRBJ1-1; D ambiguous. Germline V lookup: CDR1 MNHEY, CDR2 SVGAGI. Trimming pared 7 bases from V and 2 bases from J, leaving 11 bases between. The CDR3 is made up of 13 amino acids. The DNA for the CDR3 is TGTGCCAGCACCTCCCGGAGAAACACTGAAGCTTTCTTT. This sequence encodes CASTSRRNTEAFF.